This T cell receptor (beta chain) is from a study of blood T cell repertoires in COVID-19. Study-level background: Samples taken during acute and convalescent COVID-19 were collected in the United States, Italy and Spain.

Libraries were prepared by immunoSEQ multiplex PCR; TCRdb keeps only in-frame clonotypes and omits some of them. The sample lists around 69,000 clones, 85% occurring once. The CDR3 totals 13 residues. Trimming cost V 0 bases and J 8 bases, with 7 bases left between them. CDR1 and CDR2 from the germline V gene are MNHEY and SVGEGT. The sequence was collected from a man aged 50-59 years with acute or convalescent COVID-19. The sequenced sample consisted of peripheral blood. The V call is TRBV6-2 or TRBV6-3, the J call TRBJ2-2, with a possible D match to TRBD2 (5 bases). CDR3 region: CASSYSRAGELFF. As DNA, the CDR3 is TGTGCCAGCAGTTACTCGAGGGCGGGGGAGCTGTTTTTT.